Only one count was recorded for the clone carrying this TCR beta chain. The antigen is undetermined. These data are taken from a study of cytomegalovirus exposure and HLA in healthy donors. General observations from the study: Later analysis associated a missense DCLRE1C variant with TCR beta V- and J-gene trimming. V segments that were indistinguishable, TRBV6-2 and TRBV6-3 among them, were omitted from analysis.

Trimming removed 5 bases from V and 0 bases from J, with 9 bases in between. CDR1 and CDR2 (germline): SGHRS, YFSETQ. This CDR3 spans 15 amino acids. In the PCR, 60 Vbeta and 13 Jbeta primers were used. The assay was immunoSEQ multiplex PCR, and TCRdb's table has in-frame clones only and misses some. The table has approximately 170,000 clones, approximately 80% seen once. This TCR was sampled from a woman between 40 and 55 years old in good health and CMV-seropositive. Sequencing was done on a sample of PBMCs. This sequence joins TRBV5-1 and TRBJ2-6; D is unclear. This CDR3 reads CASSTGGSGANVLTF. The DNA of the CDR3 is TGCGCCAGCAGTACGGGTGGCTCTGGGGCCAACGTCCTGACTTTC.